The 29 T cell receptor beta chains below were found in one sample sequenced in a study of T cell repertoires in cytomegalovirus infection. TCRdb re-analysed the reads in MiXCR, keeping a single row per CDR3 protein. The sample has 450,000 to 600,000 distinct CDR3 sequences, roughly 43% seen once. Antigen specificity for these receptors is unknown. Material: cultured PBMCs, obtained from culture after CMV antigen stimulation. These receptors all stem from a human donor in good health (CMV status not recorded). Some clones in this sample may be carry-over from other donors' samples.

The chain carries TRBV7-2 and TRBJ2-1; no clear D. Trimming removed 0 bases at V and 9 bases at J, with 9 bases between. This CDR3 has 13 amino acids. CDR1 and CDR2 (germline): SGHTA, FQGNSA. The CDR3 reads CASSLAPASEQFF. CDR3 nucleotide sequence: TGTGCCAGCAGCTTAGCGCCCGCTAGTGAGCAGTTCTTC.

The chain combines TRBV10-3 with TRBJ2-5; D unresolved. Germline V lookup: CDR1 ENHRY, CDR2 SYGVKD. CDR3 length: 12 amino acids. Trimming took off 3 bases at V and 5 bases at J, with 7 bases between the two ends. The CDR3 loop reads CAISEGVETQYF. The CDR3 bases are TGTGCCATCAGTGAAGGAGTGGAGACCCAGTACTTC.

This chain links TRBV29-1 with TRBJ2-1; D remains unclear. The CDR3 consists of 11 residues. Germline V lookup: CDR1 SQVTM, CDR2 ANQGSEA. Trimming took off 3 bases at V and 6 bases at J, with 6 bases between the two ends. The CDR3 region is CSVDRINEQFF. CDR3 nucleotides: TGCAGCGTTGATCGGATCAATGAGCAGTTCTTC.

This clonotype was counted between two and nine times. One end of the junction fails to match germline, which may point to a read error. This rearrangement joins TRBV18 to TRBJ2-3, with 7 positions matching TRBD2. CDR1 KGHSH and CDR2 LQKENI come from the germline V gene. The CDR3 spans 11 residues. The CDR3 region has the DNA TGTGCCAGCTCAGCGGGAGATCCCTGGGATTTT. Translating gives CASSAGDPWDF.

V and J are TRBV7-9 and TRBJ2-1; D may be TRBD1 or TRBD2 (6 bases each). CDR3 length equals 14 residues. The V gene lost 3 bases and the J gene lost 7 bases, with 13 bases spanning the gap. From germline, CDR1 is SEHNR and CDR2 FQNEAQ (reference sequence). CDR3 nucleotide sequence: TGTGCCAGCAGCTTTGGGGGCGGGATGAATGAGCAGTTCTTC. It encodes CASSFGGGMNEQFF. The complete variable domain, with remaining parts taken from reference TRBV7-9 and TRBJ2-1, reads DTGVSQNPRHKITKRGQNVTFRCDPISEHNRLYWYRQTLGQGPEFLTYFQNEAQLEKSRLLSDRFSAERPKGSFSTLEIQRTEQGDSAMYLCASSFGGGMNEQFFGPGTRLTVL.

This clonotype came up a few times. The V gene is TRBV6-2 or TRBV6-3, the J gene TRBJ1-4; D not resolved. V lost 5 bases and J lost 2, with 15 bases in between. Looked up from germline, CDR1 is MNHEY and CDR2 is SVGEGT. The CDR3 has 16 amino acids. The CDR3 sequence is CASSPTGFRTNEKLFF. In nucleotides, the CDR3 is TGTGCCAGCAGTCCTACGGGGTTTCGGACTAATGAAAAACTGTTTTTT.

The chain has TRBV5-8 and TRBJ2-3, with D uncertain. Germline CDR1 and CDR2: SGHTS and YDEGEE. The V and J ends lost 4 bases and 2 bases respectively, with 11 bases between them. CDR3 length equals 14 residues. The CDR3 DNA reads TGTGCCAGCAGCACCCCGGGTTCCACAGATACGCAGTATTTT. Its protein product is CASSTPGSTDTQYF.

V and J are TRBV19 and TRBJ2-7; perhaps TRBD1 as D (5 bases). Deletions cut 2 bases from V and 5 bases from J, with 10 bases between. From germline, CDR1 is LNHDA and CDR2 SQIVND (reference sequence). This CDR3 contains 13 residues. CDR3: CASSIQGGHEQYF. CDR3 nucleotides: TGTGCCAGTAGTATACAGGGTGGGCACGAGCAGTACTTC.

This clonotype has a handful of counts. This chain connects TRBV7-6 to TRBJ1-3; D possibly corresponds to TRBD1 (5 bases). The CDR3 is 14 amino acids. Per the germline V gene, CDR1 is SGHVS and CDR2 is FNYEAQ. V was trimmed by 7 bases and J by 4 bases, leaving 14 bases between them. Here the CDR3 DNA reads TGTGCCAGCACCGAGTGGGACCGGGGAAACACCATATATTTT. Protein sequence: CASTEWDRGNTIYF. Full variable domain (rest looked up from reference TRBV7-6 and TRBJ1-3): GAGVSQSPRYKVTKRGQDVALRCDPISGHVSLYWYRQALGQGPEFLTYFNYEAQQDKSGLPNDRFSAERPEGSISTLTIQRTEQRDSAMYRCASTEWDRGNTIYFGEGSWLTVV.

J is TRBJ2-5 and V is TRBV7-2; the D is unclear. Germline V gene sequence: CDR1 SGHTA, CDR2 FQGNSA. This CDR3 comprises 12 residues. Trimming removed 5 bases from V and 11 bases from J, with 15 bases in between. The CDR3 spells CASSPSTRWQYF. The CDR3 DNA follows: TGTGCCAGCAGCCCCTCTACTCGATGGCAGTACTTC.

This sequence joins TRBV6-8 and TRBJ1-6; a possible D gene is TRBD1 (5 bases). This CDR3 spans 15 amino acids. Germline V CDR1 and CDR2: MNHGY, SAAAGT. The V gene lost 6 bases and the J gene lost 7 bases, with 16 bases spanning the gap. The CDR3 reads CASSSGRGENSPLHF. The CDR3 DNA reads TGTGCCAGCAGCTCTGGGAGGGGAGAAAATTCACCCCTCCACTTT.

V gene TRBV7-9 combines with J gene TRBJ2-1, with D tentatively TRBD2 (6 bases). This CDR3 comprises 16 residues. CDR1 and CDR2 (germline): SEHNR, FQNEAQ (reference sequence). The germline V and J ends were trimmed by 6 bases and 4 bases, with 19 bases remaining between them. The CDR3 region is CASRSLAETRYNEQFF. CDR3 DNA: TGTGCCAGCAGGTCCTTAGCGGAGACAAGGTACAATGAGCAGTTCTTC.

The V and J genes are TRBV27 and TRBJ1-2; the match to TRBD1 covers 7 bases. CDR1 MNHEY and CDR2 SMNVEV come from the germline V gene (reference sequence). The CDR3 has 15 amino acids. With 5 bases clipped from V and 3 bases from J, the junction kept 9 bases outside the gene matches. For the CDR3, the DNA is TGTGCCAGCAGTCAAAACAGGGGCTATCACTATGGCTACACCTTC. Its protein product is CASSQNRGYHYGYTF.

The CDR3 nucleotides read TGTGCCAGCAGCTTACCTAGCGGGAGGGCTTTTGATGAGCAGTACTTC. This translates into CASSLPSGRAFDEQYF. The genes are TRBV7-9 and TRBJ2-7; TRBD2 matches 12 bases. Unmatched junction bases numbered 9, after V lost 2 bases and J lost 7 bases. Looked up from germline, CDR1 is SEHNR and CDR2 is FQNEAQ (reference sequence). This CDR3 region has 16 residues.

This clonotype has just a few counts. This chain's CDR3 is CASSTSRGHGDEKLFF. In DNA form, the CDR3 reads TGTGCCAGTAGTACCTCCAGAGGACACGGGGATGAAAAACTGTTTTTT. This chain connects TRBV19 to TRBJ1-4; TRBD1 might be the D (5 bases). Germline V gene lookup returns CDR1 LNHDA and CDR2 SQIVND (reference sequence). This CDR3 is built from 16 residues. Trimming stripped 4 bases from V and 6 bases from J, with 18 bases between.

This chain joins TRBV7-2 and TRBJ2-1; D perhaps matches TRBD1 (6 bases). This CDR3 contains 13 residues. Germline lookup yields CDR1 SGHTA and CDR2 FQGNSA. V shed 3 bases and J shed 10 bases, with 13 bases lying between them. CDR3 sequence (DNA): TGTGCCAGCAGCTTGGAACAGGGTGTCGAGCAGTTCTTC. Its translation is CASSLEQGVEQFF. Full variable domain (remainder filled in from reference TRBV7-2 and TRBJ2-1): GAGVSQSPSNKVTEKGKDVELRCDPISGHTALYWYRQSLGQGLEFLIYFQGNSAPDKSGLPSDRFSAERTGGSVSTLTIQRTQQEDSAVYLCASSLEQGVEQFFGPGTRLTVL.

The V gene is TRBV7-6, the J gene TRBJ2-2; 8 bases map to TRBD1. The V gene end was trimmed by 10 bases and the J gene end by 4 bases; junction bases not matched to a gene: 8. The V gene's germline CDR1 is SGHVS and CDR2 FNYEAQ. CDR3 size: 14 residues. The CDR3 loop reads CATQDREVTGELFF. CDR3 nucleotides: TGTGCCACCCAGGACAGGGAAGTCACCGGGGAGCTGTTTTTT.

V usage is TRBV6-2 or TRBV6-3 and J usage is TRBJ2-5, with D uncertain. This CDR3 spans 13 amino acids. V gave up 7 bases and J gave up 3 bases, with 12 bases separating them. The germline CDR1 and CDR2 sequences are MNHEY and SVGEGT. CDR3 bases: TGTGCCAGCATACAGCCCCCTAAAGAGACCCAGTACTTC. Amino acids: CASIQPPKETQYF.

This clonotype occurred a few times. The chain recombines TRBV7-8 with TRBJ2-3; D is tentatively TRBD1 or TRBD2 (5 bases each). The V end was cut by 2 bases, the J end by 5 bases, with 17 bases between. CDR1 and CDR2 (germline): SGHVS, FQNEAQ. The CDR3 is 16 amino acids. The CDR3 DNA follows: TGTGCCAGCAGCTTATTGAGGGGTTTGATTGAAGATACGCAGTATTTT. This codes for CASSLLRGLIEDTQYF.

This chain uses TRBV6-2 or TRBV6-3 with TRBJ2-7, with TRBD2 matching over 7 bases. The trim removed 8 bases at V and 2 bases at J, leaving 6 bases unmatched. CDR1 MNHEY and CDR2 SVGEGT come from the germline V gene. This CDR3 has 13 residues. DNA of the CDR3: TGTGCCAGCGTCAAGGCGGGAGCCTACGAGCAGTACTTC. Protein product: CASVKAGAYEQYF.

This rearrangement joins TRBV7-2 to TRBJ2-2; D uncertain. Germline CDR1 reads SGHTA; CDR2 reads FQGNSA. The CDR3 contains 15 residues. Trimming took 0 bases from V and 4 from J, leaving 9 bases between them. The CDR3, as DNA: TGTGCCAGCAGCTTAGCGGCGAGTTTCACCGGGGAGCTGTTTTTT. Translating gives CASSLAASFTGELFF. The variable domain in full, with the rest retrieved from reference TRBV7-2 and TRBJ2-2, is GAGVSQSPSNKVTEKGKDVELRCDPISGHTALYWYRQSLGQGLEFLIYFQGNSAPDKSGLPSDRFSAERTGGSVSTLTIQRTQQEDSAVYLCASSLAASFTGELFFGEGSRLTVL.

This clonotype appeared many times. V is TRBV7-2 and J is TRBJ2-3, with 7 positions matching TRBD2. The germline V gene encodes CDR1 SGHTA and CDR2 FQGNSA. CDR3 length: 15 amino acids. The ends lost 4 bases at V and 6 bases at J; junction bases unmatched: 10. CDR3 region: CASSSLGGEVDTQYF. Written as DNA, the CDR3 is TGTGCCAGCAGCTCCCTGGGGGGGGAGGTGGATACGCAGTATTTT.

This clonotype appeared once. CDR3 amino acids: CASSPRVDSETQYF. The CDR3 coding sequence is TGTGCCAGCAGCCCTCGGGTAGATTCAGAGACCCAGTACTTC. The J gene is TRBJ2-5, the V gene TRBV7-9; D call uncertain. The CDR3 spans 14 residues. V gave up 5 bases and J gave up 4 bases, with 14 bases separating them. Germline CDR1 reads SEHNR; CDR2 reads FQNEAQ (reference sequence). The whole variable domain, filled in from reference TRBV7-9 and TRBJ2-5, reads DTGVSQNPRHKITKRGQNVTFRCDPISEHNRLYWYRQTLGQGPEFLTYFQNEAQLEKSRLLSDRFSAERPKGSFSTLEIQRTEQGDSAMYLCASSPRVDSETQYFGPGTRLLVL.

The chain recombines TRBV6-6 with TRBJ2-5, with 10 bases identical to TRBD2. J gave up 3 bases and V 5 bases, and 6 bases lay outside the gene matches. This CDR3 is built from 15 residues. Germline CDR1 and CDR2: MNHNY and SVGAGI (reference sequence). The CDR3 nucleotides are TGTGCCAGCAGTAAATTAAGCGGGGGGGAAGAGACCCAGTACTTC. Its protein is CASSKLSGGEETQYF.

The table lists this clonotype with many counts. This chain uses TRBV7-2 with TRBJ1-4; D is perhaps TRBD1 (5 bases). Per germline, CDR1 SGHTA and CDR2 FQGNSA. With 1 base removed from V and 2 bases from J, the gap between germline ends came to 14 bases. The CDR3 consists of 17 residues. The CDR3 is CASSLVRGEGTNEKLFF. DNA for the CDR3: TGTGCCAGCAGCTTAGTTCGGGGGGAGGGGACTAATGAAAAACTGTTTTTT.

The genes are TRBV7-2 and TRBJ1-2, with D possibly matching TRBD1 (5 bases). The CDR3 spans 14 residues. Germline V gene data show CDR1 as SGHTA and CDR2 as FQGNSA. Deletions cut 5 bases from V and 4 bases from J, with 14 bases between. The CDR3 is CASSGERGGYGYTF. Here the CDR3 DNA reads TGTGCCAGCAGCGGGGAAAGGGGCGGCTATGGCTACACCTTC.

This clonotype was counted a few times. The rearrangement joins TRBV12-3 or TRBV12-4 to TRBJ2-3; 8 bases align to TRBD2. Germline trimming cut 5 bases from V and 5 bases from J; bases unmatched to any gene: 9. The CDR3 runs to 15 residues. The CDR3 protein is CASSRRSGGGDTQYF. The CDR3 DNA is TGTGCCAGCAGTCGCAGAAGCGGGGGAGGAGATACGCAGTATTTT.

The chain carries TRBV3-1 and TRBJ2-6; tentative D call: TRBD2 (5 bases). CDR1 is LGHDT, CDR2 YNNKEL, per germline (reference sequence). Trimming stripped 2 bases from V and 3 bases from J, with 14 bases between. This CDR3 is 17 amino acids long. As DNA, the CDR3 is TGTGCCAGCAGCCAAAGTTCCCTAGCCGGTGGGGCCAACGTCCTGACTTTC. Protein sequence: CASSQSSLAGGANVLTF.

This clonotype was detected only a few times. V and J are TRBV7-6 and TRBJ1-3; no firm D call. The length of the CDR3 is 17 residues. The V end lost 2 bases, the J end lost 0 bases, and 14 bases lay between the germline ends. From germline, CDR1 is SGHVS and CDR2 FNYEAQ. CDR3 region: CASSLMLGLSSGNTIYF. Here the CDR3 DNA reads TGTGCCAGCAGCTTAATGTTAGGGTTGAGCTCTGGAAACACCATATATTTT.